One TCR beta chain is described in this entry. This clone was counted between two and nine times. What this receptor recognizes is not known. Base qualities were left out, and no much larger clone turns up one base away. This sample is drawn from a study of blood T cell repertoires in COVID-19 (dated by TCRdb to 2019 to 2021). Context from the whole study: The collaborator samples originated in the United States, Italy and Spain and spanned the acute and convalescent phases of COVID-19. Where HLA class I and class II types were available, the types were taken from metadata supplied by the sample provider, not from assay-based typing. The dataset comprised deeply sampled blood TCRbeta repertoires from subjects exposed to, actively infected with, or recovered from COVID-19. The material from the prospective study consisted of cDNA or gDNA derived from T cells, B-cell-depleted T cells, or PBMCs. A freely available public database, intended as a resource for researchers studying the immune response to SARS-CoV-2, is where the repertoires were released. Samples came from the ongoing ImmuneRACE study (first 160 participants) plus 1,254 subjects from 6 global collaborators. A de-identified subject ID, COVID-19 status, age in years and sex were almost always included in the sample metadata. The research as a whole found: Clinical and demographic metadata were provided uncurated, with the amount varying by source and participant.

In the prospective study, participants were 18 to 89 years old, resided in fewer than 25 geographic areas of the United States, and were enrolled through a virtual design. In the prospective study, cohorts were assigned on the basis of participant-reported clinical history obtained from a screening survey and a study questionnaire. ImmuneRACE Cohort 3 recovered participants were defined by two consecutive negative NP/OP PCR tests, healthcare professional clearance, or symptom resolution. In the prospective study, mobile phlebotomists collected whole blood, serum and a nasopharyngeal or oropharyngeal swab from each participant. Additional blood draws and questionnaires over an approximately two-month period could optionally be provided by prospective study participants. Before DNA extraction, blood samples from the prospective study were shipped at room temperature or frozen. TCRbeta CDR3 regions were amplified from genomic DNA using the immunoSEQ Assay, a bias-controlled multiplex PCR. In the authors' own workflow: Within the assay, amplification of reference gene primers was used to estimate how many nucleated cells each sample contained. To quantify the absolute abundance of each unique TCRbeta CDR3 rearrangement, sequence reads were collapsed and filtered. For each sample, productive Simpson clonality was calculated as the square root of Simpson's diversity index across productive rearrangements. Drawn from immuneACCESS, this table holds only the in-frame rearrangements with V and J called that TCRdb kept. Clones are partly lost; checked studies trace under half to an unresolved V gene and leave the rest unexplained. From that table come the V and J calls and clone size; the DNA was used to work out D and trimming. For this sample the table gives 200,000 to 300,000 clones, of which 75% to 90% were detected only once. Of the sample, just under 9% is held by the ten largest clones.

The sequence was obtained from a man in his forties or fifties who had recovered from COVID-19. Input material: PBMCs or T cells enriched from blood (not recorded which).

The sequenced DNA: TGTGCCAGCAGCTTATATCGGGGGGGATACACAGATACGCAGTATTTT. Translated, this gives CASSLYRGGYTDTQYF. The chain couples TRBV13 to TRBJ2-3; 8 nucleotides in the junction match TRBD2. The CDR3 starts with the cysteine, ends with the phenylalanine, and has 16 residues. Just the 48-base CDR3 DNA is kept, in frame starting at base 1. For this chain, trimming is 2 bases at the V end and 2 bases at the J end, and the number of junction bases without a gene match is 6. From the germline V gene (reference sequence), CDR1 is PRHDT and CDR2 is FYEKMQ.